This TCR beta chain emerged from a study of blood T cell repertoires in COVID-19. Clones were sequenced by immunoSEQ multiplex PCR, and TCRdb holds only the in-frame ones, with some missing. The sample holds tens of thousands of clones, approximately 78% seen once. The CDR3 has 15 residues. Trimming pared 1 base from V and 8 bases from J, leaving 14 bases between. Germline V gene lookup returns CDR1 KGHDR and CDR2 SFDVKD. Enrolled through a virtual design, the participants were between about 18 and 100 years of age and came from fewer than 30 US areas. V is TRBV24-1 and J is TRBJ2-1; perhaps TRBD1 as D (6 bases). The sequencing sample was made of PBMCs or T cells enriched from blood (not recorded which). The sequence derives from a woman aged 45-65 years with acute COVID-19. The DNA for the CDR3 is TGTGCCACCAGTGATTTAAGGGGGAACGAGCATGAGCAGTTCTTC. This sequence encodes CATSDLRGNEHEQFF.